The rows below give T cell receptor beta chains drawn from one sample of a study of cytomegalovirus exposure and HLA in healthy donors. Produced via immunoSEQ multiplex PCR; TCRdb's table is partial and in-frame only. The table lists 75,000 to 90,000 clones, 74% of them singletons. Material for sequencing was PBMCs. The receptors shown here come from a man aged 30-40 years in good health and CMV-seropositive. Both conserved end residues are part of each CDR3. D genes are given only for firm matches. Clone size is not always given. Where it is, it says once, few, many or a class for expanded clones.

j_call clone_size v_call d_call cdr3_aa cdr3_nt
TRBJ2-7 few TRBV9 NA CASSPPRQKAYEQYF TGTGCCAGCAGTCCCCCCCGACAGAAAGCCTACGAGCAGTACTTC
TRBJ1-4 NA TRBV4-2 TRBD1 CASSPNRGTTNEKLFF TGTGCCAGCAGCCCTAACAGGGGGACAACTAATGAAAAACTGTTTTTT
TRBJ2-3 NA TRBV28 TRBD2 CASSLGGRTDTQYF TGTGCCAGCAGTTTAGGCGGGAGGACAGATACGCAGTATTTT
TRBJ2-5 NA TRBV5-6 TRBD2 CASSLVARGAGEETQYF TGTGCCAGCAGCTTGGTGGCGCGGGGGGCTGGGGAAGAGACCCAGTACTTC
TRBJ1-1 NA TRBV6-4 NA CASKLGPDTEAFF TGTGCCAGCAAACTGGGGCCAGACACTGAAGCTTTCTTT
TRBJ2-3 NA TRBV7-3 TRBD2 CASSALAGVGDTQYF TGTGCCAGCAGCGCCCTAGCGGGAGTGGGAGATACGCAGTATTTT
TRBJ1-5 NA TRBV27 NA CASSPMSSNQPQHF TGTGCCAGCAGTCCTATGTCTAGCAATCAGCCCCAGCATTTT
TRBJ1-2 NA TRBV5-4 NA CASSLATGQGYTF TGTGCCAGCAGCTTGGCAACAGGGCAAGGCTACACCTTC
TRBJ2-3 NA TRBV7-2 TRBD2 CASSFGLGTDTQYF TGTGCCAGCAGCTTTGGACTAGGCACAGATACGCAGTATTTT
TRBJ2-7 NA TRBV6-5 TRBD1 CASRIDGTGADEQYF TGTGCCAGCAGAATAGACGGGACAGGGGCCGACGAGCAGTACTTC
TRBJ2-6 NA TRBV9 NA CASSPTGSGANVLTF TGTGCCAGCAGCCCCACCGGCTCTGGGGCCAACGTCCTGACTTTC
TRBJ2-2 NA TRBV5-1 TRBD1 CASSSGRDRVTGELFF TGCGCCAGCAGCAGCGGCCGGGACAGGGTTACCGGGGAGCTGTTTTTT
TRBJ2-3 once TRBV5-6 TRBD2 CASSPGAGGPDTQYF TGTGCCAGCAGCCCAGGAGCGGGGGGGCCCGATACGCAGTATTTT
TRBJ1-1 NA TRBV21-1 NA CASSKEGQENTEAFF TGTGCCAGCAGCAAAGAGGGACAGGAGAACACTGAAGCTTTCTTT
TRBJ2-1 NA TRBV20-1 NA CSASPYTEQFF TGCAGTGCTTCCCCCTATACCGAGCAGTTCTTC
TRBJ1-2 NA TRBV2 NA CASSEAGRNYGYTF TGTGCCAGCAGTGAAGCGGGGAGAAACTATGGCTACACCTTC
TRBJ1-5 NA TRBV28 TRBD1 CASSLRGGRGQPQHF TGTGCCAGCAGTTTACGAGGGGGCCGAGGTCAGCCCCAGCATTTT
TRBJ2-3 NA TRBV6-5 NA CASTADNTDTQYF TGTGCCAGCACCGCGGACAACACAGATACGCAGTATTTT
TRBJ1-2 NA TRBV7-9 NA CASSLTLGQTNYGYTF TGTGCCAGCAGCTTAACCCTTGGACAGACTAACTATGGCTACACCTTC
TRBJ2-1 few TRBV6-1 NA CASRLDPSSYNEQFF TGTGCCAGCCGACTAGACCCCAGCTCCTACAATGAGCAGTTCTTC
TRBJ2-7 NA TRBV5-1 NA CASSEQGIYEQYF TGCGCCAGCAGCGAACAGGGAATCTACGAGCAGTACTTC
TRBJ2-5 once TRBV15 TRBD2 CATSRAGSGRLLGQYF TGTGCCACCAGCAGAGCGGGTAGCGGGAGGCTTCTAGGCCAGTACTTC
TRBJ1-2 NA TRBV6-5 TRBD1 CASSWGDRGYGYPF TGTGCCAGCAGTTGGGGGGACAGGGGCTATGGCTACCCCTTC
TRBJ1-1 NA TRBV7-8 TRBD1 CASSIQRQGEAFF TGTGCCAGCAGCATTCAACGACAGGGGGAAGCTTTCTTT
TRBJ1-3 few TRBV5-1 NA CASSLLSTTVSGNTIYF TGCGCCAGCAGCTTATTGTCCACGACAGTCTCTGGAAACACCATATATTTT
TRBJ1-5 NA TRBV15 NA CATSRDSMGRGGQPQHF TGTGCCACCAGCAGAGATTCTATGGGGAGGGGTGGACAGCCCCAGCATTTT
TRBJ2-2 NA TRBV15 NA CATSREGGSGELFF TGTGCCACCAGCAGAGAAGGAGGATCCGGGGAGCTGTTTTTT
TRBJ1-1 NA TRBV25-1 NA CASRGKREGVATEAFF TGTGCCAGCCGTGGAAAGAGGGAGGGTGTGGCCACTGAAGCTTTCTTT
TRBJ1-1 NA TRBV2 TRBD1 CASSSDRDTEAFF TGTGCCAGCAGTTCTGACAGGGACACTGAAGCTTTCTTT
TRBJ2-3 NA TRBV11-3 TRBD2 CASSPGTRADTQYF TGTGCCAGCAGCCCGGGGACTAGGGCAGATACGCAGTATTTT
TRBJ1-2 NA TRBV7-9 TRBD1 CASSSLIQGAINYGYTF TGTGCCAGCAGCTCCCTTATACAGGGGGCGATTAACTATGGCTACACCTTC
TRBJ1-1 NA TRBV5-4 NA CASSLAHGMDTEAFF TGTGCCAGCAGCTTGGCCCACGGGATGGACACTGAAGCTTTCTTT
TRBJ2-7 once TRBV18 TRBD2 CASSPGRERGYEQYF TGTGCCAGCTCACCAGGGCGGGAGAGAGGCTACGAGCAGTACTTC
TRBJ2-2 NA TRBV30 TRBD2 CAWSRLAGGGELFF TGTGCCTGGAGCAGACTAGCGGGTGGAGGGGAGCTGTTTTTT
TRBJ2-5 NA TRBV7-7 TRBD1 CASSLDRGETQYF TGTGCTAGCAGCCTTGACAGGGGGGAGACCCAGTACTTC
TRBJ2-7 few TRBV5-1 NA CASSFGHPRDEQYF TGCGCCAGCAGCTTTGGACATCCTCGGGACGAGCAGTACTTC
TRBJ2-1 NA TRBV6-5 NA CASGGLSYNEQFF TGTGCCAGCGGTGGACTCTCCTACAATGAGCAGTTCTTC
TRBJ2-7 NA TRBV29-1 TRBD1 CSGGTGGSYEQYF TGCAGCGGAGGGACAGGGGGCTCCTACGAGCAGTACTTC
TRBJ1-1 NA TRBV14 NA CASSQEGWEGSEAFF TGTGCCAGCAGCCAAGAAGGGTGGGAGGGAAGTGAAGCTTTCTTT
TRBJ1-1 NA TRBV18 TRBD1 CASSPTGGANTEAFF TGTGCCAGCTCACCAACAGGGGGCGCGAACACTGAAGCTTTCTTT
TRBJ2-1 few TRBV28 NA CASGGQGERSYNEQFF TGTGCCAGCGGGGGGCAGGGGGAGAGGTCCTACAATGAGCAGTTCTTC
TRBJ1-5 NA TRBV2 NA CASGASGEPQHF TGTGCCAGTGGGGCCAGTGGGGAGCCCCAGCATTTT
TRBJ2-7 NA TRBV5-1 TRBD2 CASSLVRASGHYEQYF TGCGCCAGCAGCTTGGTTCGCGCTAGCGGGCACTACGAGCAGTACTTC
TRBJ2-2 NA TRBV5-4 TRBD1 CASSLGGTGVLTGELFF TGTGCCAGCAGCTTGGGGGGGACAGGGGTACTAACCGGGGAGCTGTTTTTT
TRBJ1-1 NA TRBV15 NA CATSRAGDYSEAFF TGTGCCACCAGCAGAGCGGGGGATTACTCTGAAGCTTTCTTT
TRBJ2-5 NA TRBV4-3 TRBD1 CASSQSDRDQETQYF TGCGCCAGCAGCCAATCGGACAGGGATCAAGAGACCCAGTACTTC
TRBJ2-7 NA TRBV10-1 TRBD2 CASSEGTSPEQYF TGCGCCAGCAGTGAGGGGACTAGCCCCGAGCAGTACTTC
TRBJ2-1 NA TRBV4-2 TRBD2 CASSHRLAGGNEQFF TGTGCCAGCAGCCATAGACTAGCGGGAGGCAATGAGCAGTTCTTC
TRBJ2-7 NA TRBV6-1 TRBD1 CASRARDRDSYEQYF TGTGCCAGCAGGGCCCGGGACAGAGACTCCTACGAGCAGTACTTC
TRBJ1-3 NA TRBV2 NA CASSEGGQGSGNTIYF TGTGCCAGCAGTGAAGGTGGGCAGGGCTCTGGAAACACCATATATTTT
TRBJ2-3 NA TRBV18 NA CASSPGGSTDTQYF TGTGCCAGCTCACCTGGCGGTAGCACAGATACGCAGTATTTT
TRBJ2-3 NA TRBV5-4 NA CASSLEQGFDTQYF TGTGCCAGCAGCTTGGAACAGGGTTTTGATACGCAGTATTTT
TRBJ2-1 NA TRBV2 NA CASSESSSYNEQFF TGTGCCAGCAGTGAGAGTAGCTCCTACAATGAGCAGTTCTTC
TRBJ2-7 NA TRBV9 NA CASSGPPGGAGDEQYF TGTGCCAGCAGCGGCCCGCCGGGGGGCGCCGGGGACGAGCAGTACTTC
TRBJ2-3 NA TRBV30 TRBD1 CAWSGDRELYTDTQYF TGTGCCTGGAGCGGGGACAGGGAACTTTACACAGATACGCAGTATTTT
TRBJ2-7 NA TRBV5-1 TRBD1 CASSSGTVSYEQYF TGCGCCAGCAGCTCGGGGACAGTGAGTTACGAGCAGTACTTC
TRBJ2-7 NA TRBV7-6 NA CASSSTPTGTYEQYF TGTGCCAGCAGCTCTACTCCGACAGGTACCTACGAGCAGTACTTC
TRBJ2-1 NA TRBV7-9 NA CASSRVSGNDEQFF TGTGCCAGCAGTCGGGTCTCAGGGAACGATGAGCAGTTCTTC
TRBJ2-7 few TRBV2 NA CASSDLASSYEQYF TGTGCCAGCAGTGACCTAGCGAGCTCCTACGAGCAGTACTTC
TRBJ1-2 NA TRBV20-1 NA CSPLYRDGYTF TGCAGCCCCTTGTACAGGGACGGCTACACCTTC